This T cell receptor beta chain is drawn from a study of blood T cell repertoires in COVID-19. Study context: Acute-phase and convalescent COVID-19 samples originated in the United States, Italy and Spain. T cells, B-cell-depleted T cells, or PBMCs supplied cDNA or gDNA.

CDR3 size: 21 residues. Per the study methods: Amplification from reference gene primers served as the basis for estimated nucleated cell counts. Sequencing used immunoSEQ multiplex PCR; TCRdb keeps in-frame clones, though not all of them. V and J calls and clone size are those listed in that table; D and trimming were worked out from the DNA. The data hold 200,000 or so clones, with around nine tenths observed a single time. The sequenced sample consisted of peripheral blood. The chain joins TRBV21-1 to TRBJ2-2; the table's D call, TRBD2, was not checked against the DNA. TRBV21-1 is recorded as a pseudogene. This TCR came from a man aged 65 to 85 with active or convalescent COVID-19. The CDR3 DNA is TGTGCCAGCAGGTCGGAGCAGGTAGGGCTAGCGGGAGTTCTGGACACCGGGGAGCTGTTTTTT. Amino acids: CASRSEQVGLAGVLDTGELFF.